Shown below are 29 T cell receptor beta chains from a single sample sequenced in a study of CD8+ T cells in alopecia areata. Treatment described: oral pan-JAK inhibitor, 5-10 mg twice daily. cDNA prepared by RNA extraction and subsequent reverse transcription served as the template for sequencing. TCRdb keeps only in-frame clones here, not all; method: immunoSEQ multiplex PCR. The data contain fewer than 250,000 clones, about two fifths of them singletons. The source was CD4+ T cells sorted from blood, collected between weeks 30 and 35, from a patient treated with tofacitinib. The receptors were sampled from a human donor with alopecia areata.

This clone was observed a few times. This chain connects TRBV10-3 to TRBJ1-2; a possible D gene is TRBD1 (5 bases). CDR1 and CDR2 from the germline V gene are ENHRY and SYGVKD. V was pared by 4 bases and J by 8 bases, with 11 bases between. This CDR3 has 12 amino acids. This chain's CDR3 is CAISVTGDGYTF. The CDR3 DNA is TGTGCCATCAGTGTCACGGGGGACGGCTACACCTTC.

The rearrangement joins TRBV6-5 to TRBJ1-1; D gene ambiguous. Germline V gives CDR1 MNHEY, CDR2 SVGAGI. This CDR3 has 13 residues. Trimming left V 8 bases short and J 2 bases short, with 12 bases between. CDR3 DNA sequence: TGTGCCAGCGGACCGGCGATAAACACTGAAGCTTTCTTT. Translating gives CASGPAINTEAFF.

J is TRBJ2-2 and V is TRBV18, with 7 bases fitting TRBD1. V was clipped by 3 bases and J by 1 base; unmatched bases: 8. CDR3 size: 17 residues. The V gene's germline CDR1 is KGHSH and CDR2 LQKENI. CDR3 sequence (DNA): TGTGCCAGCTCACCCGACAGGGAAAGTTGGAACACCGGGGAGCTGTTTTTT. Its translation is CASSPDRESWNTGELFF.

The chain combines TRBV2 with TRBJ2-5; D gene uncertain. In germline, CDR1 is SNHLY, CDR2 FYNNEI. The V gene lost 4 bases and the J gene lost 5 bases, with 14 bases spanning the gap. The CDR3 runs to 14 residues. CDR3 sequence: CASSVDLALETQYF. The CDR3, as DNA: TGTGCCAGCAGTGTTGACTTAGCCCTCGAGACCCAGTACTTC.

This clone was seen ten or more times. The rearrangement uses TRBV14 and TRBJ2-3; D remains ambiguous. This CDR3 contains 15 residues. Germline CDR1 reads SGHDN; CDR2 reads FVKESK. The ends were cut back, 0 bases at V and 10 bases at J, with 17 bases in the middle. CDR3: CASSQERLLLGAQYF. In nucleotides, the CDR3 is TGTGCCAGCAGCCAAGAGCGACTCCTCCTTGGCGCGCAGTATTTT.

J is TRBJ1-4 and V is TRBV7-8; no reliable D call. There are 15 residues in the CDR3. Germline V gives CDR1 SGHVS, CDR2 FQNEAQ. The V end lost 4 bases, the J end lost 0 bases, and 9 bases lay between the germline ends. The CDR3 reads CASSWSRATNEKLFF. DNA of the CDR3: TGTGCCAGCAGCTGGTCCCGTGCAACTAATGAAAAACTGTTTTTT.

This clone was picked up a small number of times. CDR3 loop: CASSPAGELFF. CDR3 nucleotide sequence: TGTGCCAGCTCACCAGCCGGGGAGCTGTTTTTT. The rearrangement uses TRBV18 and TRBJ2-2, with unresolved D. The CDR3 is 11 residues long. Germline V CDR1 and CDR2: KGHSH, LQKENI. Between the trimmed V and J ends, which lost 2 bases and 6 bases, there was a span of 1 base.

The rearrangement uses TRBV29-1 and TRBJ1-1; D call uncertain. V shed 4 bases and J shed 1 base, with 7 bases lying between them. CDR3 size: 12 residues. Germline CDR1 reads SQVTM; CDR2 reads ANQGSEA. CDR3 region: CSVARPNTEAFF. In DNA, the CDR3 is TGCAGCGTTGCCCGGCCGAACACTGAAGCTTTCTTT. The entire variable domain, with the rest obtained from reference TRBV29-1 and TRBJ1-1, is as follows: SAVISQKPSRDICQRGTSLTIQCQVDSQVTMMFWYRQQPGQSLTLIATANQGSEATYESGFVIDKFPISRPNLTFSTLTVSNMSPEDSSIYLCSVARPNTEAFFGQGTRLTVV.

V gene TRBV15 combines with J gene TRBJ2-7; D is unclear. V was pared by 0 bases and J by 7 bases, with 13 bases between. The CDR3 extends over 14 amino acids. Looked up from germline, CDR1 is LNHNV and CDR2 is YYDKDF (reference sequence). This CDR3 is CATSRDDGPREQYF. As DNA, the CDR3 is TGTGCCACCAGCAGAGATGACGGACCACGGGAGCAGTACTTC.

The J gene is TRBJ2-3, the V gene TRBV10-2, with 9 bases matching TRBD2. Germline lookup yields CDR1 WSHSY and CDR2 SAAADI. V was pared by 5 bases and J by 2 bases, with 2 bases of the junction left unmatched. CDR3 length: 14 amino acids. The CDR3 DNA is TGCGCCAGCAGTCTAGCGGGGACCACAGATACGCAGTATTTT. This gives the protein CASSLAGTTDTQYF.

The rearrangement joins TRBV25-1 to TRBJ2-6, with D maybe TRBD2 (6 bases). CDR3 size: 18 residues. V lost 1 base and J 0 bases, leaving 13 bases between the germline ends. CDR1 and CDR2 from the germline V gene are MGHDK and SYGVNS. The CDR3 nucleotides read TGTGCCAGCAGTGAATTGCTTAGCGGCAACTCTGGGGCCAACGTCCTGACTTTC. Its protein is CASSELLSGNSGANVLTF.

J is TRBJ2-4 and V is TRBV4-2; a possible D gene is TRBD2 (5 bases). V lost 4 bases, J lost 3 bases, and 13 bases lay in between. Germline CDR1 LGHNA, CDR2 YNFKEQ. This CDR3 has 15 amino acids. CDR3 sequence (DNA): TGTGCCAGCAGCCCACGGACGGGGAACAAAAACATTCAGTACTTC. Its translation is CASSPRTGNKNIQYF.

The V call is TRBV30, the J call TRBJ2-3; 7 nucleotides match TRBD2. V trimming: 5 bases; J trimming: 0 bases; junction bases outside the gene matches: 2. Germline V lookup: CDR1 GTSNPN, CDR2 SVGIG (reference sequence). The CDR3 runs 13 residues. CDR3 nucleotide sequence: TGTGCCTGGGGTAGCGGGAGCACAGATACGCAGTATTTT. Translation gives CAWGSGSTDTQYF.

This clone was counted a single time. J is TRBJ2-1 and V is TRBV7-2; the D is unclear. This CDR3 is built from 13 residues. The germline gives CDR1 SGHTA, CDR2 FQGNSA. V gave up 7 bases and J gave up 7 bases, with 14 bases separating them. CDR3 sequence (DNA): TGTGCCAGCACCCCATATCTCGGGAATGAGCAGTTCTTC. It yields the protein CASTPYLGNEQFF. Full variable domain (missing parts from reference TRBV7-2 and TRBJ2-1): GAGVSQSPSNKVTEKGKDVELRCDPISGHTALYWYRQSLGQGLEFLIYFQGNSAPDKSGLPSDRFSAERTGGSVSTLTIQRTQQEDSAVYLCASTPYLGNEQFFGPGTRLTVL.

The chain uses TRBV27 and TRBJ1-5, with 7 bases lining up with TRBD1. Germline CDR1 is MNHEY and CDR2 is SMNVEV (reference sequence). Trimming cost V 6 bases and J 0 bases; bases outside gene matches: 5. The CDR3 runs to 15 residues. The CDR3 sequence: CASRPGQVSNQPQHF. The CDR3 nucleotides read TGTGCCAGCAGACCCGGACAGGTTAGCAATCAGCCCCAGCATTTT.

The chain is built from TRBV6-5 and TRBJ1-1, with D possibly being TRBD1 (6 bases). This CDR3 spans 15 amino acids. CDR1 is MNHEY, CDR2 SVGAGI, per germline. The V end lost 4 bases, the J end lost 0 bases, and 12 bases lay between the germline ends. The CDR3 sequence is CASSWGATLNTEAFF. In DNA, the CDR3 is TGTGCCAGCAGTTGGGGGGCGACTTTGAACACTGAAGCTTTCTTT.

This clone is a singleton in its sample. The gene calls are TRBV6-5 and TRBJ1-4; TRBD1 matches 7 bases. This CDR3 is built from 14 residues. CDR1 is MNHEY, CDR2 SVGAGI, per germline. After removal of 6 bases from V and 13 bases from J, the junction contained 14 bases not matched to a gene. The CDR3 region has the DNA TGTGCCAGCAGGGAGACAGGGAGTTTGGGTGGACTGTTTTTT. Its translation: CASRETGSLGGLFF.

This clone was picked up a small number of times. The CDR3 DNA is TGCAGCGCCCTGATGGCCCCTGGAGCTTTCTTT. It encodes CSALMAPGAFF. The rearrangement joins TRBV29-1 to TRBJ1-1; D uncertain. Trimming stripped 7 bases from V and 10 bases from J, with 16 bases between. CDR1 is SQVTM, CDR2 ANQGSEA, per germline. This CDR3 region has 11 residues.

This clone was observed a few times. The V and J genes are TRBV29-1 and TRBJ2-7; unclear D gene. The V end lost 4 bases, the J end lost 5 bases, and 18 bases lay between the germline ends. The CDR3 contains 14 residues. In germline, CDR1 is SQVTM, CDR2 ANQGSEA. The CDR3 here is CSVGAPERVNEQYF. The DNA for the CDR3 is TGCAGCGTTGGAGCGCCAGAACGGGTCAACGAGCAGTACTTC.

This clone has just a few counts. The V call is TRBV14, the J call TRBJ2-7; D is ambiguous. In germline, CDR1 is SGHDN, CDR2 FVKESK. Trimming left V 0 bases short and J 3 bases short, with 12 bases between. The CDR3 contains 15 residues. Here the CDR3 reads CASSQDPVFFYEQYF. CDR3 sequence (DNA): TGTGCCAGCAGCCAAGACCCAGTCTTCTTCTACGAGCAGTACTTC. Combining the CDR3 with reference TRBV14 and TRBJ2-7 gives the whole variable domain EAGVTQFPSHSVIEKGQTVTLRCDPISGHDNLYWYRRVMGKEIKFLLHFVKESKQDESGMPNNRFLAERTGGTYSTLKVQPAELEDSGVYFCASSQDPVFFYEQYFGPGTRLTVT.

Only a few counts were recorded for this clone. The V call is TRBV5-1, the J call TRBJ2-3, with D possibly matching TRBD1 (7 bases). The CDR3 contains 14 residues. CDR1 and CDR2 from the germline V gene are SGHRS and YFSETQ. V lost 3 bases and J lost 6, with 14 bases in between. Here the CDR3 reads CASSYPGGSDTQYF. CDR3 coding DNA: TGCGCCAGCAGCTACCCAGGGGGGTCGGATACGCAGTATTTT. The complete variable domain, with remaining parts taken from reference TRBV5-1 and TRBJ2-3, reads KAGVTQTPRYLIKTRGQQVTLSCSPISGHRSVSWYQQTPGQGLQFLFEYFSETQRNKGNFPGRFSGRQFSNSRSEMNVSTLELGDSALYLCASSYPGGSDTQYFGPGTRLTVL.

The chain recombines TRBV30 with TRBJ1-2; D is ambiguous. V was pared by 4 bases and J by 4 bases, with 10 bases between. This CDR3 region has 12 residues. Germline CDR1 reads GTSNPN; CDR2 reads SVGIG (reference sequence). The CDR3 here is CAWNGGTYGYTF. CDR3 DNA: TGTGCCTGGAATGGTGGTACCTATGGCTACACCTTC. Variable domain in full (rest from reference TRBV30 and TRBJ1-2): SQTIHQWPATLVQPVGSPLSLECTVEGTSNPNLYWYRQAAGRGLQLLFYSVGIGQISSEVPQNLSASRPQDRQFILSSKKLLLSDSGFYLCAWNGGTYGYTFGSGTRLTVV.

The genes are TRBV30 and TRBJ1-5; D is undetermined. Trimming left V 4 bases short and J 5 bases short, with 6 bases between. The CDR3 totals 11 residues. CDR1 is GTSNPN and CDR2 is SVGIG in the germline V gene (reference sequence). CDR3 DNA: TGTGCCTGGATAGGTTATCAGCCCCAGCATTTT. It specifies CAWIGYQPQHF.

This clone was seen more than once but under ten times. The CDR3 is CASSPWAPDEQFF. In nucleotides, the CDR3 is TGTGCCAGCAGCCCCTGGGCCCCAGATGAGCAGTTCTTC. The V gene is TRBV7-9, the J gene TRBJ2-1, with no clear D. Looked up from germline, CDR1 is SEHNR and CDR2 is FQNEAQ (reference sequence). V lost 5 bases to trimming and J lost 8 bases, with 13 bases between them. There are 13 residues in the CDR3.

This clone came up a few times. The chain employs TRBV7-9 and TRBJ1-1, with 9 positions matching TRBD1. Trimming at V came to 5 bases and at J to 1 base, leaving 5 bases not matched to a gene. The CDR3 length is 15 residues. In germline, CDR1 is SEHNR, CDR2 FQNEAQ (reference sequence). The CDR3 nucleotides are TGTGCCAGCAGCCTACAGGGGGCTCAGAACACTGAAGCTTTCTTT. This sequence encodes CASSLQGAQNTEAFF.

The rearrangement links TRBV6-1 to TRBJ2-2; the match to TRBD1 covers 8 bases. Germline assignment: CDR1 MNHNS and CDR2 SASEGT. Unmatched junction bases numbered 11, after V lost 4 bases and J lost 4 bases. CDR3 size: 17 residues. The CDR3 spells CASSGNRGIRVTGELFF. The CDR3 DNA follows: TGTGCCAGCAGTGGCAACAGGGGGATTCGTGTCACCGGGGAGCTGTTTTTT.

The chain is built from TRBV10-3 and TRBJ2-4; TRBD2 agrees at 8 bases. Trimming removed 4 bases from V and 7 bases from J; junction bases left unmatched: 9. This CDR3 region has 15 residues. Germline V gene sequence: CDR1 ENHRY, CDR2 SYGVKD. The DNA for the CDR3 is TGTGCCATCAGTGCCGGGGGACTAGAGAGGAACATTCAGTACTTC. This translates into CAISAGGLERNIQYF.

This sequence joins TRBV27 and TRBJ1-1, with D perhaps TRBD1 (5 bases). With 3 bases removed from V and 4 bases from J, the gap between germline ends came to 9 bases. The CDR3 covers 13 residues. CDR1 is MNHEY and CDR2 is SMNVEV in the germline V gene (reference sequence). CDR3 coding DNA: TGTGCCAGCAGTTTCAGGGCCAGCACTGAAGCTTTCTTT. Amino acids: CASSFRASTEAFF.

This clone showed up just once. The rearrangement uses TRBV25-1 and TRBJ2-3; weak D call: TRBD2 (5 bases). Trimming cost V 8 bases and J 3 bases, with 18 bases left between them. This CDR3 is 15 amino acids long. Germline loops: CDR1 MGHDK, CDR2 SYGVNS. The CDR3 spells CASGPRGSGTDTQYF. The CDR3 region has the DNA TGTGCCAGCGGCCCCCGGGGTTCCGGAACAGATACGCAGTATTTT.